The clone carrying this TCR beta chain was seen ten or more times. Its target is not known. This sample was taken from a study of T cells in Graves' hyperthyroidism and ophthalmopathy. Study results and limitations: Appearing also in blood were most of the thyroid clonotypes expanded above 0.001. The model identified upcoming ophthalmopathy a median approximately 6.4 months ahead of onset.

V lost 7 bases, J lost 0 bases, and 21 bases lay in between. Germline loops: CDR1 MDHEN, CDR2 SYDVKM. CDR3 length equals 17 residues. RNA transcripts yielded amplified TCR beta CDR3 regions. The TCR CDR3 first-round RT-PCR relied on the HTBI primer set. Each CDR3 protein is one row after TCRdb ran MiXCR on the multiplex PCR reads. The sample records hundreds of thousands of distinct CDR3 sequences, 20% to 25% being singletons. Patients were excluded because of uncontrolled infection, other autoimmune disease, pregnancy or lactation. The sequence came from a woman aged 70-85 years with Graves' ophthalmopathy. The gene calls are TRBV28 and TRBJ1-1; D uncertain. Source material: blood. The CDR3, as DNA: TGTGCCAGCACCGAATTCTCATTGGGGAAAATGAACACTGAAGCTTTCTTT. Translation gives CASTEFSLGKMNTEAFF.